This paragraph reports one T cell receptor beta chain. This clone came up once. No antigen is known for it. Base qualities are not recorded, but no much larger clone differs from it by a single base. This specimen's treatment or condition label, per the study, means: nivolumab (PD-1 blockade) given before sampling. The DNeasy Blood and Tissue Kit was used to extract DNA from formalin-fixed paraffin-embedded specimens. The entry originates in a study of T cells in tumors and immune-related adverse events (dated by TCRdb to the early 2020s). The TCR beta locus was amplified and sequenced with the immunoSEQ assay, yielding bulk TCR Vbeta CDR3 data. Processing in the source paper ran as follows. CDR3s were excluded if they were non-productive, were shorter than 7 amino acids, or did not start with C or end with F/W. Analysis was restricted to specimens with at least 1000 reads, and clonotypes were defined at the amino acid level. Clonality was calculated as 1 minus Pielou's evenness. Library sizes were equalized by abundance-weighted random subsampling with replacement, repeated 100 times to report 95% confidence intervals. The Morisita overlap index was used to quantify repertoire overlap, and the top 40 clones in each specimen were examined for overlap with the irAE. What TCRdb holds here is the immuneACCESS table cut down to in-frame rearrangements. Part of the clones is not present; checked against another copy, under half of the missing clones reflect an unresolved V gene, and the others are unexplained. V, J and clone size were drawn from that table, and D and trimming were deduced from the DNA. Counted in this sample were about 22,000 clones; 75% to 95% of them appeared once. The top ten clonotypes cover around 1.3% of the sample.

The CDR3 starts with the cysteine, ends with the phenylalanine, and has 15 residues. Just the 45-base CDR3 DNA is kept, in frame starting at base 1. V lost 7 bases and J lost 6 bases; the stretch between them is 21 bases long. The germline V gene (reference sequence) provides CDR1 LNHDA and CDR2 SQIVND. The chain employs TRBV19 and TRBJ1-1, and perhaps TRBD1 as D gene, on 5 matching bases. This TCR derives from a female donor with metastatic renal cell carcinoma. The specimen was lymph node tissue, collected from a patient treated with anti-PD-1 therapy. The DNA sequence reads TGTGCCAGTACAAGCCGGCAGGGAGGTTTCCCTGAAGCTTTCTTT. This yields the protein CASTSRQGGFPEAFF.